Shown below are 26 T cell receptor beta chains from a single sample sequenced in a study of blood T cell repertoires in COVID-19 (dated by TCRdb to between 2020 and 2021). The method behind the library was the immunoSEQ multiplex PCR assay. As stored in TCRdb, this immuneACCESS dataset retains in-frame rearrangements with V and J assigned. A fraction of the clones does not appear; measured against another copy, unresolved V genes explain less than half of the discrepancy, and the remainder lacks a known reason. The sample includes under 250,000 clones, with around 83% observed a single time. Around 3.5% of the sample is in the top ten clones. The sequenced sample was peripheral blood. All receptors come from a woman aged 18 to 35 with acute or convalescent COVID-19.

The count of this clone is one. The rearrangement links TRBV18 to TRBJ1-2; D not certain. Germline CDR1 reads KGHSH; CDR2 reads LQKENI. The CDR3 totals 14 residues. V was cut by 0 bases and J by 2 bases, with 7 bases left in between. The CDR3 is CASSPPSQNYGYTF. DNA of the CDR3: TGTGCCAGCTCACCACCTTCCCAGAACTATGGCTACACCTTC.

The chain is built from TRBV4-3 and TRBJ2-1, with D unresolved. V gave up 0 bases and J gave up 8 bases, with 11 bases separating them. Germline V gene lookup returns CDR1 LGHNA and CDR2 YSLEER. The CDR3 is made up of 14 amino acids. The CDR3 DNA is TGCGCCAGCAGCCAAGAGGGCCCAGTCGATGAGCAGTTCTTC. This sequence encodes CASSQEGPVDEQFF.

The J gene is TRBJ2-1, the V gene TRBV5-1, with D hard to call. Trimming left V 5 bases short and J 4 bases short, with 13 bases between. Per germline, CDR1 SGHRS and CDR2 YFSETQ. This CDR3 spans 14 amino acids. The CDR3 DNA follows: TGCGCCAGCAGTGAGGCAGAACCATACAATGAGCAGTTCTTC. It yields the protein CASSEAEPYNEQFF.

V and J are TRBV7-9 and TRBJ1-1; D is possibly TRBD1 (5 bases). This CDR3 comprises 14 residues. Trimming took 5 bases from V and 4 from J, leaving 14 bases between them. Looked up from germline, CDR1 is SEHNR and CDR2 is FQNEAQ (reference sequence). The CDR3 nucleotides are TGTGCCAGCAGCCTCCTACAGGAAGCCACTGAAGCTTTCTTT. Residues: CASSLLQEATEAFF.

This clone has ten or more counts. V and J are TRBV5-6 and TRBJ2-5; TRBD2 is a possible D gene (6 bases). The CDR3 loop spans 13 amino acids. The germline V gene has CDR1 SGHDT and CDR2 YYEEEE. V lost 3 bases, J lost 4 bases, and 10 bases lay in between. In nucleotides, the CDR3 is TGTGCCAGCAGCTGGGTGGGGGGAGAGACCCAGTACTTC. It yields the protein CASSWVGGETQYF.

The J gene is TRBJ2-5, the V gene TRBV6-5, with 7 bases matching TRBD2. CDR3 length: 15 residues. The germline gives CDR1 MNHEY, CDR2 SVGAGI. Unmatched junction bases numbered 4, after V lost 0 bases and J lost 3 bases. The CDR3 loop is CASSYSTGRKETQYF. The CDR3 nucleotides are TGTGCCAGCAGTTACTCGACCGGGAGGAAAGAGACCCAGTACTTC.

This sequence joins TRBV5-1 and TRBJ2-7; 7 bases line up with TRBD2. The CDR3 has 14 amino acids. Germline CDR1 SGHRS, CDR2 YFSETQ. V lost 4 bases to trimming and J lost 5 bases; unmatched junction nucleotides: 9. The CDR3 reads CASSTPQAGNEQYF. The DNA for the CDR3 is TGCGCCAGCAGCACCCCCCAAGCGGGGAACGAGCAGTACTTC.

The J gene is TRBJ1-1, the V gene TRBV5-1; D is possibly TRBD1 (6 bases). This CDR3 is built from 14 residues. The V gene's germline CDR1 is SGHRS and CDR2 YFSETQ. V lost 2 bases and J 3 bases, leaving 11 bases between the germline ends. DNA of the CDR3: TGCGCCAGCAGCTTAAGGGGGAGGGACACTGAAGCTTTCTTT. This codes for CASSLRGRDTEAFF.

V gene TRBV6-5 combines with J gene TRBJ1-6; a possible D gene is TRBD1 (5 bases). With 6 bases removed from V and 4 bases from J, the gap between germline ends came to 13 bases. Per germline, CDR1 MNHEY and CDR2 SVGAGI. The CDR3 consists of 15 residues. The CDR3, as DNA: TGTGCCAGCAGACGACAGCCTACATATAATTCACCCCTCCACTTT. It translates to CASRRQPTYNSPLHF.

The rearrangement uses TRBV11-3 and TRBJ1-1; D is uncertain. Germline CDR1 reads SGHNT; CDR2 reads YENEEA. V lost 5 bases and J lost 1, with 8 bases in between. The CDR3 is 13 amino acids. The CDR3 DNA reads TGTGCCAGCAGCAAATTTAGGAACACTGAAGCTTTCTTT. This sequence encodes CASSKFRNTEAFF.

A note on this clone: One end of the junction is discordant with germline, which a read error may explain. V gene TRBV4-3 combines with J gene TRBJ1-1; tentatively, D is TRBD1 (5 bases). Germline CDR1 LGHNA, CDR2 YSLEER. This CDR3 has 15 amino acids. The CDR3 bases are TGCGCCAGCAGCAAAGACGTGGGGGGAAGGACTGAAGCTTTCTTT. Its translation is CASSKDVGGRTEAFF.

The chain employs TRBV11-2 and TRBJ1-1; D is ambiguous. Trimming shortened V by 5 bases and J by 4 bases, and 11 bases separated the two germline ends. Germline CDR1 reads SGHAT; CDR2 reads FQNNGV. The length of the CDR3 is 13 residues. The CDR3: CASSLAAVTEAFF. In DNA form, the CDR3 reads TGTGCCAGCAGCCTAGCGGCGGTCACTGAAGCTTTCTTT.

This chain links TRBV2 with TRBJ2-7, with 7 positions matching TRBD1. V gave up 3 bases and J gave up 0 bases; unmatched junction bases: 8. In germline, CDR1 is SNHLY, CDR2 FYNNEI. The CDR3 totals 16 residues. Here the CDR3 reads CASSDLGTAPSYEQYF. CDR3 nucleotide sequence: TGTGCCAGCAGTGATCTGGGGACAGCTCCCTCCTACGAGCAGTACTTC.

This rearrangement joins TRBV5-1 to TRBJ2-2; 7 bases agree with TRBD1. CDR1 and CDR2 from the germline V gene are SGHRS and YFSETQ. This CDR3 spans 14 amino acids. V was pared by 4 bases and J by 4 bases, with 4 bases of the junction left unmatched. The CDR3 coding sequence is TGCGCCAGCAGCCCGGGACAGTCCACCGGGGAGCTGTTTTTT. It translates to CASSPGQSTGELFF.

The chain couples TRBV19 to TRBJ1-1, with a weak D call TRBD1 (5 bases). Germline V gives CDR1 LNHDA, CDR2 SQIVND (reference sequence). The ends were cut back, 7 bases at V and 7 bases at J, with 19 bases in the middle. This CDR3 is 14 amino acids long. CDR3: CASTADKGPIEAFF. In nucleotides, the CDR3 is TGTGCCAGTACCGCGGACAAGGGGCCTATTGAAGCTTTCTTT.

The chain joins TRBV9 to TRBJ1-2, with 11 bases identical to TRBD1. The germline V gene has CDR1 SGDLS and CDR2 YYNGEE. The CDR3 totals 15 residues. J lost 5 bases, V lost 2 bases, and 5 bases had no gene match. The CDR3 DNA reads TGTGCCAGCAGCGTGACGGGACAGGGGGTTTATGGCTACACCTTC. It encodes CASSVTGQGVYGYTF. The variable domain in full, with the rest retrieved from reference TRBV9 and TRBJ1-2, is DSGVTQTPKHLITATGQRVTLRCSPRSGDLSVYWYQQSLDQGLQFLIQYYNGEERAKGNILERFSAQQFPDLHSELNLSSLELGDSALYFCASSVTGQGVYGYTFGSGTRLTVV.

This clone was counted ten times or more. The CDR3 reads CASSFSGFAEAFF. The CDR3 nucleotides are TGTGCCAGCAGCTTTTCGGGGTTTGCTGAAGCTTTCTTT. The J gene is TRBJ1-1, the V gene TRBV7-9; D gene uncertain. The V gene lost 3 bases and the J gene lost 6 bases, with 11 bases spanning the gap. Germline V gene lookup returns CDR1 SEHNR and CDR2 FQNEAQ (reference sequence). The CDR3 spans 13 residues.

The chain has TRBV3-1 (or the pseudogene TRBV3-2) and TRBJ2-5, with D hard to call. Trimming removed 0 bases at V and 1 base at J, with 6 bases between. This CDR3 comprises 14 residues. Germline V gene sequence: CDR1 LGHDT, CDR2 YNNKEL (reference sequence). In DNA form, the CDR3 reads TGTGCCAGCAGCCAAGAGGGCACCCAAGAGACCCAGTACTTC. Its protein is CASSQEGTQETQYF.

The chain carries TRBV6-2 or TRBV6-3 and TRBJ2-7, with 9 bases fitting TRBD1. The trim removed 2 bases at V and 1 base at J, leaving 6 bases unmatched. Germline V lookup: CDR1 MNHEY, CDR2 SVGEGT. The length of the CDR3 is 16 residues. CDR3 sequence reads: CASSYGTGLGSYEQYF. The CDR3 DNA reads TGTGCCAGCAGTTACGGGACAGGGCTTGGGTCCTACGAGCAGTACTTC.

The rearrangement uses TRBV7-8 and TRBJ2-1; no clear D. V was clipped by 8 bases and J by 3 bases, with 8 bases between them. The CDR3 runs to 12 residues. From germline, CDR1 is SGHVS and CDR2 FQNEAQ. CDR3 sequence: CASFLFYNEQFF. In DNA form, the CDR3 reads TGTGCCAGCTTTCTCTTCTACAATGAGCAGTTCTTC. Based on the CDR3 plus reference TRBV7-8 and TRBJ2-1, the full variable domain is GAGVSQSPRYKVAKRGQDVALRCDPISGHVSLFWYQQALGQGPEFLTYFQNEAQLDKSGLPSDRFFAERPEGSVSTLKIQRTQQEDSAVYLCASFLFYNEQFFGPGTRLTVL.

V is TRBV13 and J is TRBJ2-7; TRBD2 matches at 10 bases. Germline V gives CDR1 PRHDT, CDR2 FYEKMQ (reference sequence). V shed 6 bases and J 2 bases; nucleotides not matched to a gene: 7. The CDR3 covers 15 residues. DNA of the CDR3: TGTGCCAGCAGTCCTGGACTAGCGGCCCCCTACGAGCAGTACTTC. Protein sequence: CASSPGLAAPYEQYF.

This chain joins TRBV18 and TRBJ2-7; tentative D call: TRBD1 (5 bases). This CDR3 is built from 13 residues. Germline assignment: CDR1 KGHSH and CDR2 LQKENI. The V gene lost 2 bases and the J gene lost 2 bases, with 7 bases spanning the gap. The DNA of the CDR3 is TGTGCCAGCTCACCAGCAGGGACCTACGAGCAGTACTTC. Translation: CASSPAGTYEQYF.

V gene TRBV27 combines with J gene TRBJ2-2, with a possible D match to TRBD2 (5 bases). V lost 10 bases to trimming and J lost 0 bases, with 9 bases between them. CDR1 is MNHEY and CDR2 is SMNVEV in the germline V gene (reference sequence). The CDR3 has 13 amino acids. DNA of the CDR3: TGTGCCACCTGGACTGCGAACACCGGGGAGCTGTTTTTT. Translated: CATWTANTGELFF.

In its sample, this clone was seen once. The chain links TRBV9 to TRBJ2-1; D perhaps matches TRBD1 (5 bases). This CDR3 has 15 residues. Per germline, CDR1 SGDLS and CDR2 YYNGEE. With 7 bases removed from V and 4 bases from J, the gap between germline ends came to 18 bases. The chain's CDR3 is CASSEGAGPYNEQFF. CDR3 DNA: TGTGCCAGCTCCGAAGGGGCAGGGCCATACAATGAGCAGTTCTTC.

This clone has just a few counts. This chain uses TRBV11-3 with TRBJ2-2; 7 bases match TRBD1. With V trimmed by 5 bases and J by 1 base, 4 bases remained unmatched. Germline values: CDR1 SGHNT, CDR2 YENEEA. CDR3 length equals 15 residues. The CDR3 region has the DNA TGTGCCAGCAGCGCAGGGACAGTGAACACCGGGGAGCTGTTTTTT. It specifies CASSAGTVNTGELFF.

This chain joins TRBV7-2 and TRBJ2-1; D is possibly TRBD1 (5 bases). CDR1 is SGHTA and CDR2 is FQGNSA in the germline V gene. Trimming removed 1 base at V and 10 bases at J, with 8 bases between. This CDR3 spans 12 amino acids. The CDR3 loop is CASSLVRAEQFF. CDR3 bases: TGTGCCAGCAGCTTAGTCAGGGCCGAGCAGTTCTTC.